The rows below give T cell receptor beta chains drawn from one sample of a study of CD8 T cells in Susac syndrome. TCRdb reprocessed the immunoSEQ multiplex PCR reads via MiXCR and lists one record per CDR3 protein. The sample carries over 150,000 distinct CDR3 sequences, 85% to 95% recorded once. The sample comprised CD4+ T cells from PBMCs. These receptors came from a human donor with Susac syndrome. Both conserved end residues are part of each CDR3. Fields, in order: J gene, clone size, D gene, V gene, CDR3 DNA, CDR3 protein. A D gene is named only where the DNA matches it firmly. Clone size is given for some rows only: seen once, a few or many times, or a class if the clone is expanded.

j_call: TRBJ2-1; clone_size: -; d_call: TRBD1; v_call: TRBV18; cdr3_nt: TGTGCCAGCTCACCCGTGACAGGGGGGGCCAATGAGCAGTTCTTC; cdr3_aa: CASSPVTGGANEQFF
j_call: TRBJ2-3; clone_size: -; d_call: TRBD2; v_call: TRBV7-2; cdr3_nt: TGTGCCAGCAGCTTAGGCGGGCGGGAGTTGCCAGATACGCAGTATTTT; cdr3_aa: CASSLGGRELPDTQYF
j_call: TRBJ1-2; clone_size: -; d_call: -; v_call: TRBV14; cdr3_nt: TGTGCCAGCAGCCAATCCAACAGGGCGGGCTATGGCTACACCTTC; cdr3_aa: CASSQSNRAGYGYTF
j_call: TRBJ2-5; clone_size: once; d_call: TRBD2; v_call: TRBV30; cdr3_nt: TGTGCCTGGAGTATGACTAGCGGGGGGACCCAGTACTTC; cdr3_aa: CAWSMTSGGTQYF
j_call: TRBJ1-3; clone_size: -; d_call: TRBD1; v_call: TRBV18; cdr3_nt: TGTGCCAGCTCACGGACAGGAGGGTCCTCTGGAAACACCATATATTTT; cdr3_aa: CASSRTGGSSGNTIYF
j_call: TRBJ2-1; clone_size: once; d_call: -; v_call: TRBV2; cdr3_nt: TGTGCCAGCAGTGAGGCTCGCTCTTACAATGAGCAGTTCTTC; cdr3_aa: CASSEARSYNEQFF
j_call: TRBJ2-7; clone_size: once; d_call: -; v_call: TRBV18; cdr3_nt: TGTGCCAGCTCGTCACCGACCTCCCGGGGACGGATCGAGCAGTACTTC; cdr3_aa: CASSSPTSRGRIEQYF
j_call: TRBJ2-1; clone_size: -; d_call: -; v_call: TRBV6-6; cdr3_nt: TGTGCCAGCAGTTACTCGAGATCAGGCACCGGTGAGCAGTTCTTC; cdr3_aa: CASSYSRSGTGEQFF
j_call: TRBJ2-7; clone_size: -; d_call: -; v_call: TRBV5-1; cdr3_nt: TGCGCCAGCAACTCTGACGGACGGAATAACGGGGAGCAGTACTTC; cdr3_aa: CASNSDGRNNGEQYF
j_call: TRBJ2-3; clone_size: -; d_call: -; v_call: TRBV4-3; cdr3_nt: TGCGCCAGCAGCCAAGATAGCTGGGGCAGGAGCGCAGATACGCAGTATTTT; cdr3_aa: CASSQDSWGRSADTQYF
j_call: TRBJ2-1; clone_size: -; d_call: -; v_call: TRBV24-1; cdr3_nt: TGTGCCACCGGGACCGTCAGGGGCTCCTACAATGAGCAGTTCTTC; cdr3_aa: CATGTVRGSYNEQFF
j_call: TRBJ1-1; clone_size: -; d_call: -; v_call: TRBV21-1; cdr3_nt: TGTGCCAGCAGCAGAAACAGGGGCGGTGGAACTGAAGCTTTCTTT; cdr3_aa: CASSRNRGGGTEAFF
j_call: TRBJ1-1; clone_size: -; d_call: -; v_call: TRBV29-1; cdr3_nt: TGCAGCGCCCTCCCTCAGGCGGAGGGAGCTTTCTTT; cdr3_aa: CSALPQAEGAFF
j_call: TRBJ2-1; clone_size: -; d_call: -; v_call: TRBV4-1; cdr3_nt: TGCGCCAGCAGCCAAGGCTGGGTGGGGGAGCAGTTCTTC; cdr3_aa: CASSQGWVGEQFF
j_call: TRBJ1-2; clone_size: -; d_call: -; v_call: TRBV14; cdr3_nt: TGTGCCAGCAGCGTCGGACAGCGAGATGGCTACACCTTC; cdr3_aa: CASSVGQRDGYTF
j_call: TRBJ2-4; clone_size: -; d_call: -; v_call: TRBV2; cdr3_nt: TGTGCCAGCAGGGGGCCGCGGTTGCTAGCCAAAAACATTCAGTACTTC; cdr3_aa: CASRGPRLLAKNIQYF
j_call: TRBJ2-7; clone_size: -; d_call: -; v_call: TRBV18; cdr3_nt: TGTGCCAGCTCACCCTTAGATAGCGGAACGGAGCAGTACTTC; cdr3_aa: CASSPLDSGTEQYF
j_call: TRBJ2-5; clone_size: -; d_call: -; v_call: TRBV20-1; cdr3_nt: TGCAGTGCTAGAGATTGGGGAGAGACCCAGTACTTC; cdr3_aa: CSARDWGETQYF
j_call: TRBJ2-7; clone_size: -; d_call: TRBD2; v_call: TRBV5-1; cdr3_nt: TGCGCCAGCAGCTTGGGGCCTAGCGGGGGTAGCTCCTACGAGCAGTACTTC; cdr3_aa: CASSLGPSGGSSYEQYF
j_call: TRBJ2-7; clone_size: -; d_call: TRBD1; v_call: TRBV4-2; cdr3_nt: TGTGCCAGCAGCCAAGATTTGGGAATAACGGGACAGACCTACGAGCAGTACTTC; cdr3_aa: CASSQDLGITGQTYEQYF
j_call: TRBJ1-6; clone_size: -; d_call: -; v_call: TRBV6-6; cdr3_nt: TGTGCCAGCAGTTACAGGGATTCACCCCTCCACTTT; cdr3_aa: CASSYRDSPLHF
j_call: TRBJ2-7; clone_size: -; d_call: -; v_call: TRBV25-1; cdr3_nt: TGTGCCAGCAGTGGTTTACCGGGACACCCGCTCGAGCAGTACTTC; cdr3_aa: CASSGLPGHPLEQYF
j_call: TRBJ2-5; clone_size: -; d_call: -; v_call: TRBV7-3; cdr3_nt: TGTGCCAGCAGCTTAATGCCCGACGAGACCCAGTACTTC; cdr3_aa: CASSLMPDETQYF
j_call: TRBJ2-3; clone_size: -; d_call: TRBD2; v_call: TRBV20-1; cdr3_nt: TGCAGTGCTACGCCATTAGCGGGACGCACAGATACGCAGTATTTT; cdr3_aa: CSATPLAGRTDTQYF
j_call: TRBJ1-5; clone_size: -; d_call: -; v_call: TRBV7-9; cdr3_nt: TGTGCCAGCAGCTTAGGGGGGTCGGCCGGGCCCCAGCATTTT; cdr3_aa: CASSLGGSAGPQHF
j_call: TRBJ2-5; clone_size: -; d_call: -; v_call: TRBV5-6; cdr3_nt: TGTGCCAGCAGCTTGGTTGGGACACAAGAGACCCAGTACTTC; cdr3_aa: CASSLVGTQETQYF
j_call: TRBJ2-1; clone_size: -; d_call: TRBD2; v_call: TRBV7-9; cdr3_nt: TGTGCCAGCAGCCTAGCGGGGGACAATGAGCAGTTCTTC; cdr3_aa: CASSLAGDNEQFF
j_call: TRBJ1-1; clone_size: few; d_call: TRBD1; v_call: TRBV5-1; cdr3_nt: TGCGCCAGCAGCGTTGGACAGGGGAACACTGAAGCTTTCTTT; cdr3_aa: CASSVGQGNTEAFF
j_call: TRBJ1-5; clone_size: -; d_call: -; v_call: TRBV10-3; cdr3_nt: TGTGCCATCAGTGAGTCGTTATTGTTGAACAGCCATCAGCCCCAGCATTTT; cdr3_aa: CAISESLLLNSHQPQHF
j_call: TRBJ2-3; clone_size: -; d_call: TRBD2; v_call: TRBV10-3; cdr3_nt: TGTGCCATCAGTGAGTCGGGACTAGCGGGGGGAGATACGCAGTATTTT; cdr3_aa: CAISESGLAGGDTQYF
j_call: TRBJ2-2; clone_size: -; d_call: -; v_call: TRBV29-1; cdr3_nt: TGCAGCGCTGCTCGAGGAGGGAACACCGGGGAGCTGTTTTTT; cdr3_aa: CSAARGGNTGELFF
j_call: TRBJ2-1; clone_size: -; d_call: TRBD2; v_call: TRBV20-1; cdr3_nt: TGCAGTGCTAGAGATGGGGGGACTAGCGGTTTCTACAATGAGCAGTTCTTC; cdr3_aa: CSARDGGTSGFYNEQFF
j_call: TRBJ1-2; clone_size: -; d_call: TRBD1; v_call: TRBV11-2; cdr3_nt: TGTGCCAGCAGCCTGCTTACAGGGGGCGCAGGGGGCTACACCTTC; cdr3_aa: CASSLLTGGAGGYTF